These T cell receptor beta chains were read from a single sample in a study of PD-1 blockade in classical Hodgkin lymphoma. TCRdb's table, derived via immunoSEQ multiplex PCR, lists solely in-frame clones and lacks some. The table has around 30,000 clones, 82% seen once. The source was peripheral blood mononuclear cells (PBMCs), collected at baseline. These receptors were collected from a human donor with classical Hodgkin lymphoma. Each CDR3 is given with its conserved first and last residue. D genes are given only for firm matches. A row's size may be missing; if present it is once, few, many or a size class.

v_gene: TRBV7-8; j_gene: TRBJ2-5; d_gene: NA; abundance: NA; CDR3nt: TGTGCCAGCAGCTTTTCCGGGACATCCCCTTTGGAGACCCAGTACTTC; CDR3aa: CASSFSGTSPLETQYF
v_gene: TRBV6-1; j_gene: TRBJ2-5; d_gene: TRBD2; abundance: NA; CDR3nt: TGTGCCAGCAGGCCGCGAGGGGAGGGGGAGACCCAGTACTTC; CDR3aa: CASRPRGEGETQYF
v_gene: TRBV9; j_gene: TRBJ2-7; d_gene: NA; abundance: NA; CDR3nt: TGTGCCAGCAGCGTAGATGGTGGCAGGGGAAGCGAGCAGTACTTC; CDR3aa: CASSVDGGRGSEQYF
v_gene: TRBV19; j_gene: TRBJ2-3; d_gene: TRBD2; abundance: NA; CDR3nt: TGTGCCAGTAGTATAGATCCCCTAGCGGGGGGGCGGGCAGATACGCAGTATTTT; CDR3aa: CASSIDPLAGGRADTQYF
v_gene: TRBV19; j_gene: TRBJ2-3; d_gene: NA; abundance: NA; CDR3nt: TGTGCCAGTAGAGGGGTGGGCACAGATACGCAGTATTTT; CDR3aa: CASRGVGTDTQYF
v_gene: TRBV7-2; j_gene: TRBJ1-2; d_gene: NA; abundance: few; CDR3nt: TGTGCCAGCAAAAATGAACCCGGTGGAATAGGGGGCTACACCTTC; CDR3aa: CASKNEPGGIGGYTF
v_gene: TRBV7-2; j_gene: TRBJ2-7; d_gene: NA; abundance: few; CDR3nt: TGTGCCAGCAGCTTAGCTGACTACTACGAGCAGTACTTC; CDR3aa: CASSLADYYEQYF
v_gene: TRBV6-1; j_gene: TRBJ1-1; d_gene: NA; abundance: NA; CDR3nt: TGTGCCAGCAGTTCCCTACCCCCTAACACTGAAGCTTTCTTT; CDR3aa: CASSSLPPNTEAFF
v_gene: TRBV19; j_gene: TRBJ1-6; d_gene: NA; abundance: NA; CDR3nt: TGTGCCACCACACCCGGGCCGAGCCAAAATTCACCCCTCCACTTT; CDR3aa: CATTPGPSQNSPLHF
v_gene: TRBV6-6; j_gene: TRBJ1-5; d_gene: NA; abundance: NA; CDR3nt: TGTGCCAGCAGGTCGGGACGGCAGACGGATCAGCCCCAGCATTTT; CDR3aa: CASRSGRQTDQPQHF
v_gene: TRBV9; j_gene: TRBJ1-1; d_gene: TRBD1; abundance: NA; CDR3nt: TGTGCCAGCAGCCCTCTCGGTACCGGGACAGCGAACACTGAAGCTTTCTTT; CDR3aa: CASSPLGTGTANTEAFF
v_gene: TRBV6-6; j_gene: TRBJ1-6; d_gene: NA; abundance: NA; CDR3nt: TGTGCCAGCAGCCTAAGCGACACCTCCTATAATTCACCCCTCCACTTT; CDR3aa: CASSLSDTSYNSPLHF
v_gene: TRBV5-1; j_gene: TRBJ2-7; d_gene: NA; abundance: NA; CDR3nt: TGCGCCAGCAGCTTGTCGGGCCAGCTCTCCTACGAGCAGTACTTC; CDR3aa: CASSLSGQLSYEQYF
v_gene: TRBV27; j_gene: TRBJ1-2; d_gene: NA; abundance: NA; CDR3nt: TGTGCCAGCAGTTCCCCTTTTTCAAGGGGGGCTGGTGGCTACACCTTC; CDR3aa: CASSSPFSRGAGGYTF
v_gene: TRBV13; j_gene: TRBJ1-3; d_gene: NA; abundance: NA; CDR3nt: TGTGCCAGCAGCCGCAAGGGAGGAAACACCATATATTTT; CDR3aa: CASSRKGGNTIYF
v_gene: TRBV9; j_gene: TRBJ1-3; d_gene: NA; abundance: once; CDR3nt: TGTGCCAGCAGCGTAGCCGCGGCTGGAAACACCATATATTTT; CDR3aa: CASSVAAAGNTIYF
v_gene: TRBV6-1; j_gene: TRBJ1-4; d_gene: NA; abundance: NA; CDR3nt: TGTGCCAGCAGTGAAGCGCCGGGGAATGAAAAACTGTTTTTT; CDR3aa: CASSEAPGNEKLFF
v_gene: TRBV2; j_gene: TRBJ1-2; d_gene: NA; abundance: NA; CDR3nt: TGTGCCAGCAGATTCTCCCACCGAACCAACTATGGCTACACCTTC; CDR3aa: CASRFSHRTNYGYTF
v_gene: TRBV7-8; j_gene: TRBJ2-7; d_gene: NA; abundance: NA; CDR3nt: TGTGCCAGCAGCTTTTCCTCCAGCTCCTACGAGCAGTACTTC; CDR3aa: CASSFSSSSYEQYF
v_gene: TRBV19; j_gene: TRBJ1-2; d_gene: NA; abundance: few; CDR3nt: TGTGCCAGTAGTTACCCGGGGAACTATGGCTACACCTTC; CDR3aa: CASSYPGNYGYTF
v_gene: TRBV27; j_gene: TRBJ2-3; d_gene: NA; abundance: NA; CDR3nt: TGTGCCAGCAGTTTCGGACAGCACACAGATACGCAGTATTTT; CDR3aa: CASSFGQHTDTQYF
v_gene: TRBV6-6; j_gene: TRBJ2-6; d_gene: NA; abundance: NA; CDR3nt: TGTGCCAGCAGTTACAGGCAGGCTGGGGCCAACGTCCTGACTTTC; CDR3aa: CASSYRQAGANVLTF
v_gene: TRBV13; j_gene: TRBJ1-1; d_gene: NA; abundance: NA; CDR3nt: TGTGCCAGCAGCTGGGAGCCAAATGAAGCTTTCTTT; CDR3aa: CASSWEPNEAFF
v_gene: TRBV7-9; j_gene: TRBJ2-5; d_gene: NA; abundance: NA; CDR3nt: TGTGCCAGCAGCTTAGGCCAGGGGAAAGAGACCCAGTACTTC; CDR3aa: CASSLGQGKETQYF
v_gene: TRBV28; j_gene: TRBJ2-5; d_gene: NA; abundance: NA; CDR3nt: TGTGCCAGCAGTTTTAGCCTCTACCAAGAGACCCAGTACTTC; CDR3aa: CASSFSLYQETQYF
v_gene: TRBV11-3; j_gene: TRBJ2-2; d_gene: NA; abundance: NA; CDR3nt: TGTGCCAGCAGCTTATCCGGGGAGCTGTTTTTT; CDR3aa: CASSLSGELFF
v_gene: TRBV5-1; j_gene: TRBJ2-1; d_gene: TRBD1; abundance: NA; CDR3nt: TGCGCCAGCAGCCCGAGGGGACAGGGTGTCCATGAGCAGTTCTTC; CDR3aa: CASSPRGQGVHEQFF
v_gene: TRBV7-3; j_gene: TRBJ1-1; d_gene: TRBD1; abundance: NA; CDR3nt: TGTGCCAGCAGTCTTACGGACAGGGAGCGGACTGAAGCTTTCTTT; CDR3aa: CASSLTDRERTEAFF
v_gene: TRBV4-2; j_gene: TRBJ2-1; d_gene: TRBD1; abundance: NA; CDR3nt: TGTGCCAGCAGCCAAAACCCTCGGACAGGGGAGGTGGCGGATGAGCAGTTCTTC; CDR3aa: CASSQNPRTGEVADEQFF
v_gene: TRBV6-5; j_gene: TRBJ2-3; d_gene: NA; abundance: NA; CDR3nt: TGTGCCAGCAGTTACTCGCTAGTTAACACAGATACGCAGTATTTT; CDR3aa: CASSYSLVNTDTQYF
v_gene: TRBV5-4; j_gene: TRBJ2-2; d_gene: NA; abundance: NA; CDR3nt: TGTGCCAGCAGCCCGTCCAGGAACACCGGGGAGCTGTTTTTT; CDR3aa: CASSPSRNTGELFF
v_gene: TRBV29-1; j_gene: TRBJ1-1; d_gene: NA; abundance: NA; CDR3nt: TGCACCGCCCAACTGACAGCGTTCATGAACACTGAAGCTTTCTTT; CDR3aa: CTAQLTAFMNTEAFF
v_gene: TRBV29-1; j_gene: TRBJ1-1; d_gene: NA; abundance: few; CDR3nt: TGCAGCGTTGAAGACTTAACGCCCCAGGGAACTGAAGCTTTCTTT; CDR3aa: CSVEDLTPQGTEAFF
v_gene: TRBV18; j_gene: TRBJ1-1; d_gene: NA; abundance: few; CDR3nt: TGTGCCAGCTCACCACTCCCCTTCACTGAAGCTTTCTTT; CDR3aa: CASSPLPFTEAFF
v_gene: TRBV5-5; j_gene: TRBJ1-4; d_gene: NA; abundance: NA; CDR3nt: TGTGCCAGCAGCTTTATTTCGTCCTCAGGACGGACTAATGAAAAACTGTTTTTT; CDR3aa: CASSFISSSGRTNEKLFF
v_gene: TRBV7-2; j_gene: TRBJ2-6; d_gene: NA; abundance: NA; CDR3nt: TGTGCCAGCAGACCCGATCTAGCTGGGGCCAACGTCCTGACTTTC; CDR3aa: CASRPDLAGANVLTF
v_gene: TRBV6-5; j_gene: TRBJ2-3; d_gene: NA; abundance: NA; CDR3nt: TGTGCCAGCAGTTTGAGCGGGCAGTTAGGGTCCGATACGCAGTATTTT; CDR3aa: CASSLSGQLGSDTQYF
v_gene: TRBV30; j_gene: TRBJ1-1; d_gene: NA; abundance: NA; CDR3nt: TGTGCCTGGAGTACACTGAACACTGAAGCTTTCTTT; CDR3aa: CAWSTLNTEAFF
v_gene: TRBV5-5; j_gene: TRBJ2-1; d_gene: TRBD1; abundance: NA; CDR3nt: TGTGCCAGCAGCGGCGGACAGGGGGCGTTCAATGAGCAGTTCTTC; CDR3aa: CASSGGQGAFNEQFF
v_gene: TRBV4-3; j_gene: TRBJ2-3; d_gene: NA; abundance: NA; CDR3nt: TGCGCCAGCAGCCAAACCGGGAACACAGATACGCAGTATTTT; CDR3aa: CASSQTGNTDTQYF
v_gene: TRBV28; j_gene: TRBJ1-6; d_gene: NA; abundance: once; CDR3nt: TGTGCCAGCAGCCGACCCGGGGACTATAATTCACCCCTCCACTTT; CDR3aa: CASSRPGDYNSPLHF
v_gene: TRBV6-1; j_gene: TRBJ1-1; d_gene: TRBD1; abundance: few; CDR3nt: TGTGCCAGCAGTGAGGTAGCGGGTTGGGGACAGGGGACGAACACTGAAGCTTTCTTT; CDR3aa: CASSEVAGWGQGTNTEAFF
v_gene: TRBV4-3; j_gene: TRBJ2-7; d_gene: TRBD2; abundance: NA; CDR3nt: TGCGCCAGCAGGCGACAACTAGCGGGGTCCTACGAGCAGTACTTC; CDR3aa: CASRRQLAGSYEQYF